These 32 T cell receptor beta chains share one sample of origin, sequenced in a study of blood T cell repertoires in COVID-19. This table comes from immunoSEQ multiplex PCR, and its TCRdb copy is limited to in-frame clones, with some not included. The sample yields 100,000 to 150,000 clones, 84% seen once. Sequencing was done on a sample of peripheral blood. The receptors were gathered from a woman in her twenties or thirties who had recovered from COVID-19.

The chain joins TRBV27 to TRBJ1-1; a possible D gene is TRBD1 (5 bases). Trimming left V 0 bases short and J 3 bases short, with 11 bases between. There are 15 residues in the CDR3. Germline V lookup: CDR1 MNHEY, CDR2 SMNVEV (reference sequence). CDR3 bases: TGTGCCAGCAGTTTATCTACCAGGGCCTACACTGAAGCTTTCTTT. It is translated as CASSLSTRAYTEAFF.

CDR3 loop: CASSQWASQGNEQFF. The CDR3 bases are TGTGCCAGCAGCCAATGGGCTAGTCAGGGGAATGAGCAGTTCTTC. The chain joins TRBV3-1 (or the pseudogene TRBV3-2) to TRBJ2-1; possible D gene TRBD1, 6 bases. Germline V gene data show CDR1 as LGHDT and CDR2 as YNNKEL (reference sequence). This CDR3 has 15 residues. V was trimmed by 2 bases and J by 7 bases, leaving 15 bases between them.

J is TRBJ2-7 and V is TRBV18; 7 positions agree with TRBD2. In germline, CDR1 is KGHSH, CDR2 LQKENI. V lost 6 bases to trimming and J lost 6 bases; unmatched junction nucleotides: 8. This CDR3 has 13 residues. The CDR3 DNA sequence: TGTGCCAGCTCGGGGGGGAGTTCCCCCGAGCAGTACTTC. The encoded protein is CASSGGSSPEQYF.

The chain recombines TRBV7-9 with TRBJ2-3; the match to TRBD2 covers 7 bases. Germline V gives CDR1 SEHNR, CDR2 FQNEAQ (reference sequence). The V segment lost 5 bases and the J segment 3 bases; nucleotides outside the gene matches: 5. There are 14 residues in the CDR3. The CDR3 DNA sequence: TGTGCCAGCAGCCCGGGGGGAGTAACAGATACGCAGTATTTT. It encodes CASSPGGVTDTQYF.

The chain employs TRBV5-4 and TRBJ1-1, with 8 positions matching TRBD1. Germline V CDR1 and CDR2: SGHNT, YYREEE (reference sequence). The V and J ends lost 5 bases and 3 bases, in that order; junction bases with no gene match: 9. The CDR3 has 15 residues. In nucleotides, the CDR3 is TGTGCCAGCAGTCGGACAGGGAGAGCGGACACTGAAGCTTTCTTT. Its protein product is CASSRTGRADTEAFF.

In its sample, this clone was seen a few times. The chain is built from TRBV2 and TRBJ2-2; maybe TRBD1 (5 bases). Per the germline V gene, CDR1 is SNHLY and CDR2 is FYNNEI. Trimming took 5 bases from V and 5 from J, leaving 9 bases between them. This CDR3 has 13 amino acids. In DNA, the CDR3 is TGTGCCAGCAGTCAGGGTGGGACCGGGGAGCTGTTTTTT. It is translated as CASSQGGTGELFF.

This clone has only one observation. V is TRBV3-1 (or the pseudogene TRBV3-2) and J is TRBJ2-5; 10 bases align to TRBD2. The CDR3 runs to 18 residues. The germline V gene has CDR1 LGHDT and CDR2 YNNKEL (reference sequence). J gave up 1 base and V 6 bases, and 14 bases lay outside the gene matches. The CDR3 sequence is CASSEVGALAGSQETQYF. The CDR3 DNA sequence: TGTGCCAGCAGTGAAGTGGGTGCACTAGCGGGGTCCCAAGAGACCCAGTACTTC.

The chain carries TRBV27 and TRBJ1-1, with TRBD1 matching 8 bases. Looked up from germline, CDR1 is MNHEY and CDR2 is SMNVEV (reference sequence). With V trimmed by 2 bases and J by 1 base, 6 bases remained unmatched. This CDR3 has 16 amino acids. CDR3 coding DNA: TGTGCCAGCAGTTTAAGGGGGACAGGAGGGAACACTGAAGCTTTCTTT. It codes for CASSLRGTGGNTEAFF.

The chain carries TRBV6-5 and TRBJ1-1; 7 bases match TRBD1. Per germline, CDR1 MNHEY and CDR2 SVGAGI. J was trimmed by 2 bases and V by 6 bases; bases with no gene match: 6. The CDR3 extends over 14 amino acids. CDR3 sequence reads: CASSRDRVNTEAFF. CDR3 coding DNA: TGTGCCAGCAGCCGTGACAGGGTCAACACTGAAGCTTTCTTT.

CDR3 sequence reads: CASSIEWDRSAYNEQFF. The CDR3 DNA is TGTGCCAGTAGTATAGAATGGGACAGGTCGGCCTACAATGAGCAGTTCTTC. This chain uses TRBV19 with TRBJ2-1; 8 nucleotides agree with TRBD1. Losses at the gene ends were 0 bases for V and 2 bases for J; bases not matched to a gene: 6. CDR1 and CDR2 (germline): LNHDA, SQIVND (reference sequence). The CDR3 runs to 17 residues.

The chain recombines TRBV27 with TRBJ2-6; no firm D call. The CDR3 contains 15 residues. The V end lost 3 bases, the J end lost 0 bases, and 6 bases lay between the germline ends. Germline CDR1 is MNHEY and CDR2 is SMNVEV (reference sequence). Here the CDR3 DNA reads TGTGCCAGCAGTTTTCAGAACTCTGGGGCCAACGTCCTGACTTTC. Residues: CASSFQNSGANVLTF. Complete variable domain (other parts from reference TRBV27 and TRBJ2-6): EAQVTQNPRYLITVTGKKLTVTCSQNMNHEYMSWYRQDPGLGLRQIYYSMNVEVTDKGDVPEGYKVSRKEKRNFPLILESPSPNQTSLYFCASSFQNSGANVLTFGAGSRLTVL.

The CDR3 sequence: CASRRERLAGGRLRETQYF. CDR3 in DNA: TGTGCCAGCAGGCGCGAGCGACTAGCGGGAGGGCGGTTAAGGGAGACCCAGTACTTC. The chain carries TRBV7-8 and TRBJ2-5, with TRBD2 identical over 14 bases. The V gene end was trimmed by 6 bases and the J gene end by 5 bases; junction bases not matched to a gene: 17. Germline values: CDR1 SGHVS, CDR2 FQNEAQ. The CDR3 spans 19 residues.

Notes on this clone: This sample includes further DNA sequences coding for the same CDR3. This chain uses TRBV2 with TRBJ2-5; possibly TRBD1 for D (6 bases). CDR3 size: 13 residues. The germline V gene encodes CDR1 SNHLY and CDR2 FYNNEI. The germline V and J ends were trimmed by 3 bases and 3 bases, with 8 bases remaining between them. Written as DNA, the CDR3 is TGTGCCAGCAGTGACAACAGGGAAGAGACCCAGTACTTC. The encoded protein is CASSDNREETQYF.

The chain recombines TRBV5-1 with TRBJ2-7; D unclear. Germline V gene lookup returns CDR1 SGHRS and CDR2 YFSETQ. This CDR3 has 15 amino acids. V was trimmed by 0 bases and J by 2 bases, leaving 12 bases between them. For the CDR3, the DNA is TGCGCCAGCAGCTTGGGAGGAATCGGTACCTACGAGCAGTACTTC. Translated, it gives CASSLGGIGTYEQYF.

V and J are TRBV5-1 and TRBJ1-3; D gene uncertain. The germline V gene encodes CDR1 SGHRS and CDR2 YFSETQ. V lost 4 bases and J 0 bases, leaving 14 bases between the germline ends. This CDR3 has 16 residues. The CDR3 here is CASSPWEAISGNTIYF. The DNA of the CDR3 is TGCGCCAGCAGCCCTTGGGAGGCGATCTCTGGAAACACCATATATTTT.

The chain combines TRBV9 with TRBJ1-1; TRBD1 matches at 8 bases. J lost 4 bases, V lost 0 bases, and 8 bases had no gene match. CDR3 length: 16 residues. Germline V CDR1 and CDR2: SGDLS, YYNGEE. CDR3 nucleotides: TGTGCCAGCAGCGTAGGATCAGGACAGGGCCTCACTGAAGCTTTCTTT. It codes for CASSVGSGQGLTEAFF.

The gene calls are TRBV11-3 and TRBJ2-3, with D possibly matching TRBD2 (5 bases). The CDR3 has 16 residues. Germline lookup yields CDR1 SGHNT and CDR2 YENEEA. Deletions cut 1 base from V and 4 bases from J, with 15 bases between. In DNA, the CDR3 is TGTGCCAGCAGCTTAGGTGCTGGGAGATCGGCAGATACGCAGTATTTT. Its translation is CASSLGAGRSADTQYF. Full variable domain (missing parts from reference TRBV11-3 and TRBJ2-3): EAGVVQSPRYKIIEKKQPVAFWCNPISGHNTLYWYLQNLGQGPELLIRYENEEAVDDSQLPKDRFSAERLKGVDSTLKIQPAELGDSAVYLCASSLGAGRSADTQYFGPGTRLTVL.

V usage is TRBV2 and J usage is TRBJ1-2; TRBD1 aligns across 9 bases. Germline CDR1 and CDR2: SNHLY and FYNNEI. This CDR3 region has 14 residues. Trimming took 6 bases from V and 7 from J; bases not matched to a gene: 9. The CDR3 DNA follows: TGTGCCAGCAGAGAGCGAGGACAGGGGACTGGCTACACCTTC. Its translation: CASRERGQGTGYTF.

The CDR3 region is CASRPGTSGNLVEQFF. CDR3 DNA sequence: TGTGCCAGCAGACCCGGGACTAGCGGGAATCTTGTTGAGCAGTTCTTC. The V gene is TRBV7-9, the J gene TRBJ2-1; 13 bases match TRBD2. The V and J ends lost 6 bases and 9 bases, in that order; junction bases with no gene match: 11. Germline V CDR1 and CDR2: SEHNR, FQNEAQ (reference sequence). The CDR3 consists of 16 residues. Full variable domain (remainder filled in from reference TRBV7-9 and TRBJ2-1): DTGVSQNPRHKITKRGQNVTFRCDPISEHNRLYWYRQTLGQGPEFLTYFQNEAQLEKSRLLSDRFSAERPKGSFSTLEIQRTEQGDSAMYLCASRPGTSGNLVEQFFGPGTRLTVL.

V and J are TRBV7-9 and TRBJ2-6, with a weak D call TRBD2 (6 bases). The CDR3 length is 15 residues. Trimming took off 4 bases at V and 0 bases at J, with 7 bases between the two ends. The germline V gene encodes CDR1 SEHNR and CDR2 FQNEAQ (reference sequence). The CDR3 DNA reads TGTGCCAGCAGCTCGGGACTCTCTGGGGCCAACGTCCTGACTTTC. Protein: CASSSGLSGANVLTF. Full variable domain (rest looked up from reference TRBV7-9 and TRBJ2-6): DTGVSQNPRHKITKRGQNVTFRCDPISEHNRLYWYRQTLGQGPEFLTYFQNEAQLEKSRLLSDRFSAERPKGSFSTLEIQRTEQGDSAMYLCASSSGLSGANVLTFGAGSRLTVL.

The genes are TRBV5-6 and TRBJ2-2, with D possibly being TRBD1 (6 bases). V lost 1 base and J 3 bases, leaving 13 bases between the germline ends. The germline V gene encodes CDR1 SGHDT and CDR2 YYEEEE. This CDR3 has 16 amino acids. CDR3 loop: CASSLIGGGYTGELFF. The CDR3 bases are TGTGCCAGCAGCTTGATTGGGGGCGGTTACACCGGGGAGCTGTTTTTT.

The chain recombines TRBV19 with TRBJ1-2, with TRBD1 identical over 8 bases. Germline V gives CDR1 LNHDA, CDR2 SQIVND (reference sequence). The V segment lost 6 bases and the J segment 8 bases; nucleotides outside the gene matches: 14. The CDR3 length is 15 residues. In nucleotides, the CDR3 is TGTGCCAGTAGACCAGTGACAGGGGATCGTGGAGGCTACACCTTC. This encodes CASRPVTGDRGGYTF.

The CDR3 sequence: CASSSLGLKNIQYF. The CDR3 DNA follows: TGTGCCAGCAGCTCATTGGGACTAAAAAACATTCAGTACTTC. This chain joins TRBV27 and TRBJ2-4; TRBD2 matches at 7 bases. Germline values: CDR1 MNHEY, CDR2 SMNVEV (reference sequence). V dropped 6 bases and J dropped 4; count of bases not matched to a gene: 6. CDR3 size: 14 residues.

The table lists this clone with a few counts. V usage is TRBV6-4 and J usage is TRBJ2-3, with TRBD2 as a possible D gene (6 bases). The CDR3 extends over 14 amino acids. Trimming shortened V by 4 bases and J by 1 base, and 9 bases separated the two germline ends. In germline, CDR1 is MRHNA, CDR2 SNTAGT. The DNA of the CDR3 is TGTGCCAGCAGTGTTGGAGGGGGCACAGATACGCAGTATTTT. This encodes CASSVGGGTDTQYF.

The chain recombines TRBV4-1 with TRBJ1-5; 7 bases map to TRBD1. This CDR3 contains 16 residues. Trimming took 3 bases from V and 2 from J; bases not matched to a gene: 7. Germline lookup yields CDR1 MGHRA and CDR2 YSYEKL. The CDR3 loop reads CASSQEQGMGNQPQHF. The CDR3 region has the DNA TGCGCCAGCAGCCAGGAACAGGGGATGGGCAATCAGCCCCAGCATTTT.

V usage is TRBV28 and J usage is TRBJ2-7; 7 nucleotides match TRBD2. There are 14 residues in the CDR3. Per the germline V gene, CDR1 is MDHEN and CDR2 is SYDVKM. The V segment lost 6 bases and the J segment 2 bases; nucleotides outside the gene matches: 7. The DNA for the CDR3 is TGTGCCAGCAGCCGTACTAGCGCAGCCTACGAGCAGTACTTC. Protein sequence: CASSRTSAAYEQYF.

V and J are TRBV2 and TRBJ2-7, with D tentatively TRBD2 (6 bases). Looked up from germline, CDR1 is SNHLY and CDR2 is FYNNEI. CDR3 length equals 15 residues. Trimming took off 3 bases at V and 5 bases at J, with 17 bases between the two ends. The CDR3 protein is CASSEGGGSGDEQYF. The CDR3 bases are TGTGCCAGCAGTGAGGGAGGAGGGAGCGGCGACGAGCAGTACTTC.

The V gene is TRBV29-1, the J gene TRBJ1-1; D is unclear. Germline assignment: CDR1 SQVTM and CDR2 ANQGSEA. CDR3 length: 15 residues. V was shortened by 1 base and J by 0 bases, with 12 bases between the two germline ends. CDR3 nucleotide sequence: TGCAGCGTTGAAGCGACGACAAGATTGAACACTGAAGCTTTCTTT. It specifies CSVEATTRLNTEAFF.

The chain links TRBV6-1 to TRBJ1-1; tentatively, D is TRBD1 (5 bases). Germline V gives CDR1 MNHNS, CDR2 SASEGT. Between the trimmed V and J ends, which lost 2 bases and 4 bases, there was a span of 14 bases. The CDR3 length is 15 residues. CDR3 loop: CASSERSQGSTEAFF. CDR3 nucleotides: TGTGCCAGCAGTGAACGTAGCCAGGGAAGCACTGAAGCTTTCTTT.

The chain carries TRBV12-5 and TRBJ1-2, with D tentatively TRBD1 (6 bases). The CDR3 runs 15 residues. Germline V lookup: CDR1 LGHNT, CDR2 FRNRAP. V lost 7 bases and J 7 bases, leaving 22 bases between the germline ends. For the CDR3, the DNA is TGTGCTAGTGCCCTTGGGGGGGGCGAGGGAGGTGGCTACACCTTC. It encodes CASALGGGEGGGYTF.

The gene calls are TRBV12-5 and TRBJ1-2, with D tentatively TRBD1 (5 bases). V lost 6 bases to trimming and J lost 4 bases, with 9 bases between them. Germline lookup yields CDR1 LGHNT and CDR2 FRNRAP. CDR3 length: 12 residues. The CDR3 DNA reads TGTGCTAGTGGCAGGGAAGGCTATGGCTACACCTTC. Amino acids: CASGREGYGYTF.

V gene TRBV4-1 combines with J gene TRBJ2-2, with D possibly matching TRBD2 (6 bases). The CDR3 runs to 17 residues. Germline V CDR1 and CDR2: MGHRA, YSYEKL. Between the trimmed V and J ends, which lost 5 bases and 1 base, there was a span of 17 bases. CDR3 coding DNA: TGCGCCAGCAGCATTCTTAGCGCGGGATTGAACACCGGGGAGCTGTTTTTT. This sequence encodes CASSILSAGLNTGELFF.